A single sample gave rise to the 6 T cell receptor beta chains below, sequenced in a study of post-analysis software for immune sequencing data. Findings of the study overall: About five TRBV segments occurring more often in patients than controls included TRBV5-6, TRBV5-1 and TRBV20-1.

Their antigen targets remain unknown. The TCR beta cDNA libraries carried unique molecular identifiers. TCRdb analysed the PCR reads with MiXCR anew, one entry per CDR3 protein. The sample holds hundreds of thousands of distinct CDR3 sequences, approximately 59% seen once. Material: blood. These receptors were obtained from a girl aged 2-15 years with multiple sclerosis.

The table lists this clonotype with a few counts. The chain joins TRBV12-3 or TRBV12-4 to TRBJ1-1; TRBD1 agrees at 8 bases. J lost 1 base, V lost 6 bases, and 4 bases had no gene match. The CDR3 sequence is 14 residues long. In DNA, the CDR3 is TGTGCCAGCAGCAGGGACAGGACGAACACTGAAGCTTTCTTT. Amino acid sequence: CASSRDRTNTEAFF.

The J gene is TRBJ2-5, the V gene TRBV9; TRBD2 is a possible D gene (5 bases). V was clipped by 4 bases and J by 3 bases, with 10 bases between them. Germline CDR1 SGDLS, CDR2 YYNGEE. CDR3 length: 13 amino acids. The CDR3 loop reads CASSQEEEETQYF. The CDR3 bases are TGTGCCAGCAGCCAAGAGGAGGAAGAGACCCAGTACTTC.

This chain links TRBV29-1 with TRBJ2-1; no firm D call. V lost 6 bases to trimming and J lost 8 bases, with 11 bases between them. This CDR3 contains 11 residues. The germline CDR1 and CDR2 sequences are SQVTM and ANQGSEA. CDR3: CSVSTVDEQFF. The DNA of the CDR3 is TGCAGCGTCTCGACCGTGGATGAGCAGTTCTTC.

This chain links TRBV20-1 with TRBJ1-1, with a possible D match to TRBD1 (5 bases). CDR3 length equals 15 residues. Germline V gene sequence: CDR1 DFQATT, CDR2 SNEGSKA (reference sequence). V dropped 1 base and J dropped 3 bases, with 15 bases sitting between them. The CDR3 region has the DNA TGCAGTGCTAGAGTCGGTACCAGGGTCGACACTGAAGCTTTCTTT. It encodes CSARVGTRVDTEAFF.

This clonotype was seen a few times. The chain employs TRBV29-1 and TRBJ2-1; 10 nucleotides match TRBD2. The germline CDR1 and CDR2 sequences are SQVTM and ANQGSEA. The CDR3 loop spans 14 amino acids. V was pared by 6 bases and J by 7 bases, with 9 bases of the junction left unmatched. The CDR3 region has the DNA TGCAGCGTGGGCAGCGGGAGGGCAGGTAATGAGCAGTTCTTC. This sequence encodes CSVGSGRAGNEQFF.

This clonotype was counted only a few times. The chain links TRBV7-9 to TRBJ2-7; D not certain. The CDR3 runs 13 residues. V dropped 5 bases and J dropped 6 bases, with 14 bases sitting between them. Germline loops: CDR1 SEHNR, CDR2 FQNEAQ (reference sequence). CDR3 loop: CASSQVAGREQYF. CDR3 nucleotides: TGTGCCAGCAGCCAAGTGGCAGGCCGCGAGCAGTACTTC.